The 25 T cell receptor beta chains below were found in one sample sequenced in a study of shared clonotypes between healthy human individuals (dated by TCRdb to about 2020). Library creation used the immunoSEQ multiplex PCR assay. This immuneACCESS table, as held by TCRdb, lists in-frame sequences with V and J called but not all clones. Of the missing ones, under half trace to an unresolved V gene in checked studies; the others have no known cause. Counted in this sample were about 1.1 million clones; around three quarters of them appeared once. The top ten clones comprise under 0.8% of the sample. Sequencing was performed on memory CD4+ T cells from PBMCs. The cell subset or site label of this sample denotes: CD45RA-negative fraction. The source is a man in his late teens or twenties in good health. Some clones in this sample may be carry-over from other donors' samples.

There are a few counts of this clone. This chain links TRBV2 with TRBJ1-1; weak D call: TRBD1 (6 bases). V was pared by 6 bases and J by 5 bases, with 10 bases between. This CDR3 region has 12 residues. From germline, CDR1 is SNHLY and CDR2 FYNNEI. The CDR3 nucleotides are TGTGCCAGCAGCGTCAGGGGAACTGAAGCTTTCTTT. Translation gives CASSVRGTEAFF. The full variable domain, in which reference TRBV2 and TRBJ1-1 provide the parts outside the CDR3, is EPEVTQTPSHQVTQMGQEVILRCVPISNHLYFYWYRQILGQKVEFLVSFYNNEISEKSEIFDDQFSVERPDGSNFTLKIRSTKLEDSAMYFCASSVRGTEAFFGQGTRLTVV.

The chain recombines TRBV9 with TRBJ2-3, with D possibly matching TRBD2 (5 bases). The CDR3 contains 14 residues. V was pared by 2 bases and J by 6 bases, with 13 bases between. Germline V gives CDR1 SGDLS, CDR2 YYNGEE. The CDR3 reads CASSVGWAGDTQYF. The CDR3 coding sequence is TGTGCCAGCAGCGTCGGGTGGGCGGGCGATACGCAGTATTTT.

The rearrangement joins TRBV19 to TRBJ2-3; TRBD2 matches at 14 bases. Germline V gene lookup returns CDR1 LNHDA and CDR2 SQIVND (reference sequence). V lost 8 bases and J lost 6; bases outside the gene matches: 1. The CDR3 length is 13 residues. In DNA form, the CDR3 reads TGTGCCAGTGGGACTAGCGGGAGTGATACGCAGTATTTT. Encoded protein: CASGTSGSDTQYF. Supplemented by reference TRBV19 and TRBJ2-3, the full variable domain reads DGGITQSPKYLFRKEGQNVTLSCEQNLNHDAMYWYRQDPGQGLRLIYYSQIVNDFQKGDIAEGYSVSREKKESFPLTVTSAQKNPTAFYLCASGTSGSDTQYFGPGTRLTVL.

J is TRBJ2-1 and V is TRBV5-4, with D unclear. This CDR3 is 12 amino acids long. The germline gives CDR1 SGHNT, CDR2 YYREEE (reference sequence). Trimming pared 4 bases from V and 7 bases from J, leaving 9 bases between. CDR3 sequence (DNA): TGTGCCAGCAGCGACGTCCGGAATGAGCAGTTCTTC. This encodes CASSDVRNEQFF.

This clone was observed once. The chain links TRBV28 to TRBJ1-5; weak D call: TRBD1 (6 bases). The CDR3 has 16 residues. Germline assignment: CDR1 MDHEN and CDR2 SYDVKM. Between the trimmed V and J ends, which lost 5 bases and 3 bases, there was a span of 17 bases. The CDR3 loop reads CASSAAEGHFNQPQHF. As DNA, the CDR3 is TGTGCCAGCAGTGCAGCCGAGGGACATTTCAATCAGCCCCAGCATTTT.

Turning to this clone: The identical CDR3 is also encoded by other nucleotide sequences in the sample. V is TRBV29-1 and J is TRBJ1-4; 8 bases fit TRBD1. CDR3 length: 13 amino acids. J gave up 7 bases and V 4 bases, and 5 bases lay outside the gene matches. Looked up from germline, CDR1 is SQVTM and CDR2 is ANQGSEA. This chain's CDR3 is CSVAGQGSEKLFF. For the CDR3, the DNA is TGCAGCGTTGCCGGACAGGGAAGTGAAAAACTGTTTTTT.

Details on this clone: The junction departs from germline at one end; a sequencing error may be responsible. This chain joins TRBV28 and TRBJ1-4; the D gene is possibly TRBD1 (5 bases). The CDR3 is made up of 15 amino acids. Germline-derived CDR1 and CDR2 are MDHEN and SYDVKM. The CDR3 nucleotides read TGTGCCAGCAGCCCCGACAGTCGAACTCATGAAAAACTGTTTTTT. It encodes CASSPDSRTHEKLFF.

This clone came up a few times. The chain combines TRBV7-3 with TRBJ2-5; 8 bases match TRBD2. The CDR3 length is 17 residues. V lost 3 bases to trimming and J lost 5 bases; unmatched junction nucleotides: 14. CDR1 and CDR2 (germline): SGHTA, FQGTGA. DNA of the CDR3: TGTGCCAGCAGCTTGGGAATCGGCAGCGGGAGCCTGGAGACCCAGTACTTC. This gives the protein CASSLGIGSGSLETQYF.

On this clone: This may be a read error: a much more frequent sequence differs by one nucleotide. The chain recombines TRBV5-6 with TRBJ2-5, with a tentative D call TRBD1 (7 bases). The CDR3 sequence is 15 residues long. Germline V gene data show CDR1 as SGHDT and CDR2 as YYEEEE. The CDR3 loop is CASSLVAGGRETRYF. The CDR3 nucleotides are TGTGCCAGCAGCTTGGTGGCAGGGGGGCGAGAGACCCGGTACTTC.

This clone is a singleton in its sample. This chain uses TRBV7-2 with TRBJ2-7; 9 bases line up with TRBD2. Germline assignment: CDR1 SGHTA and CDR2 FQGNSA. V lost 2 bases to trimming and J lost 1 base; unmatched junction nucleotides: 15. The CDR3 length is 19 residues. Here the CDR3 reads CASSLKVVMAGGPSYEQYF. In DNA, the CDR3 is TGTGCCAGCAGCTTAAAGGTGGTGATGGCGGGAGGGCCATCCTACGAGCAGTACTTC.

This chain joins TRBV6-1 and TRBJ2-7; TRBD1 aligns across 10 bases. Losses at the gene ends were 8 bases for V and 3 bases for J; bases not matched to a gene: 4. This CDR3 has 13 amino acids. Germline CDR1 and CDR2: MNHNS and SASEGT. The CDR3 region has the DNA TGTGCCAGCGACCGGGACAGGGGCTACGAGCAGTACTTC. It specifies CASDRDRGYEQYF.

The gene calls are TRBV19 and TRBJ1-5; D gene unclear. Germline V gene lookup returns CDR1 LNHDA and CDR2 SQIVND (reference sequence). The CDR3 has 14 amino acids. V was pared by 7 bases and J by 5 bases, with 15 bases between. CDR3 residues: CASTLGLSDQPQHF. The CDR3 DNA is TGTGCCAGTACCCTCGGATTATCTGATCAGCCCCAGCATTTT.

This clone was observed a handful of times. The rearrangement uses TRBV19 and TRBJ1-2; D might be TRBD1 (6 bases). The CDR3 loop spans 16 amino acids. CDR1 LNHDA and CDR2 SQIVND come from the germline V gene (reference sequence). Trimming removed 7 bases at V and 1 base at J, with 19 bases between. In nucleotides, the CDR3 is TGTGCCAGTAACGGAGCCTCCGGGACAATTAACTATGGCTACACCTTC. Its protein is CASNGASGTINYGYTF. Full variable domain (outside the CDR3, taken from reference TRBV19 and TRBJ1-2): DGGITQSPKYLFRKEGQNVTLSCEQNLNHDAMYWYRQDPGQGLRLIYYSQIVNDFQKGDIAEGYSVSREKKESFPLTVTSAQKNPTAFYLCASNGASGTINYGYTFGSGTRLTVV.

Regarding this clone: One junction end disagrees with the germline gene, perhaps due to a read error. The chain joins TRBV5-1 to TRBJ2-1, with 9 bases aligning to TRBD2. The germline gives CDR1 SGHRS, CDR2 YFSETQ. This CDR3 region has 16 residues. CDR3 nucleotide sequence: TGCGCCAGCAGCTTCATAGCGGGAGACTCCCACAATGAGCAGTTCTTC. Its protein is CASSFIAGDSHNEQFF. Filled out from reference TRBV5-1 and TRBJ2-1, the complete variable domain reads KAGVTQTPRYLIKTRGQQVTLSCSPISGHRSVSWYQQTPGQGLQFLFEYFSETQRNKGNFPGRFSGRQFSNSRSEMNVSTLELGDSALYLCASSFIAGDSHNEQFFGPGTRLTVL.

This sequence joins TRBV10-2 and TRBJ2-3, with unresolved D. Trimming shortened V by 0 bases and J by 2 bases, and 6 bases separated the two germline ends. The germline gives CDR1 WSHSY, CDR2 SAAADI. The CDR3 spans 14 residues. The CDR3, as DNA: TGCGCCAGCAGTGAGTCGGGTTACACAGATACGCAGTATTTT. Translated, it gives CASSESGYTDTQYF.

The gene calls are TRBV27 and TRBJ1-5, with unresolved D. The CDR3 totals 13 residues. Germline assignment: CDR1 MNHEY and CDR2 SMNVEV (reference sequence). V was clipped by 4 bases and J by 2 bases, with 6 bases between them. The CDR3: CASSYTGNQPQHF. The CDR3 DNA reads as TGTGCCAGCAGTTATACGGGCAATCAGCCCCAGCATTTT.

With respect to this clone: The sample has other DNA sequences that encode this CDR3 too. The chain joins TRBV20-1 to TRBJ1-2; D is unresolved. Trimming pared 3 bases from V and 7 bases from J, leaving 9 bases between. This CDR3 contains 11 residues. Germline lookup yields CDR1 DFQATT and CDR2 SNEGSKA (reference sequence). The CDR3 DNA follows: TGCAGTGCTAGGGGAACGGGTGGCTACACCTTC. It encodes CSARGTGGYTF.

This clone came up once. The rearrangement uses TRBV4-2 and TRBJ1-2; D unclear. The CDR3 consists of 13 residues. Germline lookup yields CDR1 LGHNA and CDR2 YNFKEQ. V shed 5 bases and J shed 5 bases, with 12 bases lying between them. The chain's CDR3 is CASSLERDYGYTF. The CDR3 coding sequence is TGTGCCAGCAGCTTGGAGCGTGATTATGGCTACACCTTC.

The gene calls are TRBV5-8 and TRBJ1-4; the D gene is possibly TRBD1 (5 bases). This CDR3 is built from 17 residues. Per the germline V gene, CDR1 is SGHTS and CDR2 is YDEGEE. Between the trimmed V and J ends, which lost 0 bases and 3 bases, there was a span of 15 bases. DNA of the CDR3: TGTGCCAGCAGCTTGGTAGATCGGGGGAAGGCTAATGAAAAACTGTTTTTT. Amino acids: CASSLVDRGKANEKLFF. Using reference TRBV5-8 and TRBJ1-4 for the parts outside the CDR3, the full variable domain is EAGVTQSPTHLIKTRGQQATLRCSPISGHTSVYWYQQALGLGLQFLLWYDEGEERNRGNFPPRFSGRQFPNYSSELNVNALELEDSALYLCASSLVDRGKANEKLFFGSGTQLSVL.

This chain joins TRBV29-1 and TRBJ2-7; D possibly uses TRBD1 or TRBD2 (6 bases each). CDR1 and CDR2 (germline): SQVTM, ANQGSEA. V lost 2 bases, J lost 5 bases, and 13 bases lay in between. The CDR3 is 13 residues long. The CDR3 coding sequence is TGCAGCGTTGAATGGGGGGCGCAACACGAGCAGTACTTC. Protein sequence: CSVEWGAQHEQYF.

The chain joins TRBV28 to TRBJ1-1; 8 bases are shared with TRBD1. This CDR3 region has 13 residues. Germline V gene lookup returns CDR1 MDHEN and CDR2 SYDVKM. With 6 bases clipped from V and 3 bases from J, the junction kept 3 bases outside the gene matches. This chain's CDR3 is CASSTTGDTEAFF. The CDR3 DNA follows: TGTGCCAGCAGCACGACAGGGGACACTGAAGCTTTCTTT. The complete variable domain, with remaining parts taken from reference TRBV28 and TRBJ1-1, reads DVKVTQSSRYLVKRTGEKVFLECVQDMDHENMFWYRQDPGLGLRLIYFSYDVKMKEKGDIPEGYSVSREKKERFSLILESASTNQTSMYLCASSTTGDTEAFFGQGTRLTVV.

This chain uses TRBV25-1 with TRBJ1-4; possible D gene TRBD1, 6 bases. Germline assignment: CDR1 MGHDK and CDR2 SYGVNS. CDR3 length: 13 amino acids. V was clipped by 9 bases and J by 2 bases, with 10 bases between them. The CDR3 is CASQGFTNEKLFF. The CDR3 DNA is TGTGCCAGTCAGGGGTTCACTAATGAAAAACTGTTTTTT.

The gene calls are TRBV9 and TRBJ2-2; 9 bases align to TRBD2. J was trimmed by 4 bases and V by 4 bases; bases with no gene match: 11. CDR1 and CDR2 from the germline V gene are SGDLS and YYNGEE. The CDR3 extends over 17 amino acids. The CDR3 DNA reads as TGTGCCAGCAGCCACAGCACAGGGCGGGAGGGCACCGGGGAGCTGTTTTTT. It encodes CASSHSTGREGTGELFF.

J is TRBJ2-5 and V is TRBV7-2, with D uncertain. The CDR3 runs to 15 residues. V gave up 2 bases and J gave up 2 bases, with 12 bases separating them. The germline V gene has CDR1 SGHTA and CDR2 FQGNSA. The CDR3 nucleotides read TGTGCCAGCAGCTTAACCTACAGCACGCAAGAGACCCAGTACTTC. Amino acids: CASSLTYSTQETQYF.

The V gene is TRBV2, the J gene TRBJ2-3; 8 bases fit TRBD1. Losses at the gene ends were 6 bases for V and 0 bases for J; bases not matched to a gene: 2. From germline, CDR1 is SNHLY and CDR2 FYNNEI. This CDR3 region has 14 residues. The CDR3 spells CASRRTGSTDTQYF. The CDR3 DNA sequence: TGTGCCAGCAGGAGGACAGGGAGCACAGATACGCAGTATTTT. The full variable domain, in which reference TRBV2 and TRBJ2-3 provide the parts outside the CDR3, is EPEVTQTPSHQVTQMGQEVILRCVPISNHLYFYWYRQILGQKVEFLVSFYNNEISEKSEIFDDQFSVERPDGSNFTLKIRSTKLEDSAMYFCASRRTGSTDTQYFGPGTRLTVL.